This TCR beta chain was documented in a study of naive and memory T cell subsets. Study-level results: From naive to CM, EM and EMRA, diversity decreased and Gini increased. A few larger clonotypes appeared in naive repertoires, especially CD8, possibly memory cells re-expressing CD45RA.

Both TRBC1 and TRBC2 were covered by a beta constant-region primer of two equimolar oligonucleotides. The ligated cDNA underwent four PCR rounds using SP2 and nested alpha and beta constant-region primers. TCRdb reanalysed the UMI-ligation and nested PCR reads using MiXCR and keeps one entry per CDR3 protein. The sample consists of roughly 100,000 distinct CDR3 sequences, about 14% of them appearing once. The V and J ends lost 0 bases and 5 bases, in that order; junction bases with no gene match: 6. The CDR3 has 16 residues. Germline CDR1 MGHRA, CDR2 YSYEKL. Many counts were recorded for this clonotype. Its antigen remains unidentified.

The gene calls are TRBV4-1 and TRBJ1-5; TRBD1 agrees at 8 bases. The source material was naive CD8+ T cells from blood. The source of this sequence is a human donor in good health. The CDR3, as DNA: TGCGCCAGCAGCCAAGATTTAGGACAGGGTCATCAGCCCCAGCATTTT. Amino acids: CASSQDLGQGHQPQHF.